A selection of T cell receptor beta chains follows, all from one sample in a study of cytomegalovirus exposure and HLA in healthy donors. Assay: immunoSEQ multiplex PCR; the TCRdb copy retains only in-frame clones and omits some. The repertoire has 85,000 to 100,000 clones, 78% of them found once; the top ten carry about 4%. The sample taken for sequencing was PBMCs. All receptors come from a woman aged 40 to 49 in good health and CMV-seropositive. Each CDR3 is given with its conserved first and last residue. A D gene is named only where the DNA matches it firmly. Clone sizes are given selectively: once, few, many, or a class where the clone is expanded.

clone_size: -
v_call: TRBV7-9
j_call: TRBJ2-3
d_call: -
cdr3_aa: CASAARDIGSDTQYF
cdr3_nt: TGTGCCAGCGCCGCCCGGGACATCGGATCAGATACGCAGTATTTT

clone_size: few
v_call: TRBV21-1
j_call: TRBJ2-3
d_call: -
cdr3_aa: CASSNVGGRSTDTQYF
cdr3_nt: TGTGCCAGCAGCAACGTGGGCGGGAGAAGCACAGATACGCAGTATTTT

clone_size: -
v_call: TRBV6-6
j_call: TRBJ1-2
d_call: -
cdr3_aa: CASSHNLDRGSGYTF
cdr3_nt: TGTGCCAGCAGCCACAACCTTGACAGAGGATCTGGCTACACCTTC

clone_size: once
v_call: TRBV4-1
j_call: TRBJ2-2
d_call: TRBD2
cdr3_aa: CASSPQTSGITGELFF
cdr3_nt: TGCGCCAGCAGCCCACAGACTAGCGGGATCACCGGGGAGCTGTTTTTT

clone_size: -
v_call: TRBV15
j_call: TRBJ2-3
d_call: TRBD1
cdr3_aa: CATSSPTAQGASTDTQYF
cdr3_nt: TGTGCCACCAGCAGCCCAACCGCTCAGGGGGCGAGCACAGATACGCAGTATTTT

clone_size: medium-sized
v_call: TRBV6-4
j_call: TRBJ2-3
d_call: TRBD2
cdr3_aa: CASSVASGSADTQYF
cdr3_nt: TGTGCCAGCAGTGTGGCTAGCGGGAGTGCAGATACGCAGTATTTT

clone_size: -
v_call: TRBV19
j_call: TRBJ2-5
d_call: -
cdr3_aa: CASGTVLQETQYF
cdr3_nt: TGTGCCAGTGGCACCGTCCTCCAAGAGACCCAGTACTTC

clone_size: -
v_call: TRBV10-3
j_call: TRBJ2-7
d_call: -
cdr3_aa: CAISGLGYEQYF
cdr3_nt: TGTGCCATCAGTGGACTGGGCTACGAGCAGTACTTC

clone_size: -
v_call: TRBV19
j_call: TRBJ2-7
d_call: TRBD1
cdr3_aa: CASTGTGGLHEQYF
cdr3_nt: TGTGCCAGTACCGGGACAGGGGGCCTCCACGAGCAGTACTTC

clone_size: few
v_call: TRBV5-1
j_call: TRBJ1-5
d_call: TRBD1
cdr3_aa: CASSPGQPRGEPQHF
cdr3_nt: TGCGCCAGCAGCCCGGGACAGCCCCGGGGAGAGCCCCAGCATTTT

clone_size: once
v_call: TRBV28
j_call: TRBJ2-3
d_call: TRBD2
cdr3_aa: CASSYSGTRVTDTQYF
cdr3_nt: TGTGCCAGCAGTTACTCCGGGACTAGGGTCACAGATACGCAGTATTTT

clone_size: -
v_call: TRBV15
j_call: TRBJ1-1
d_call: TRBD1
cdr3_aa: CATSRVNQGAGTEAFF
cdr3_nt: TGTGCCACCAGCAGAGTTAACCAGGGGGCTGGGACTGAAGCTTTCTTT

clone_size: few
v_call: TRBV20-1
j_call: TRBJ1-1
d_call: -
cdr3_aa: CSARRDTEAFF
cdr3_nt: TGCAGTGCTAGGCGAGACACTGAAGCTTTCTTT

clone_size: -
v_call: TRBV11-2
j_call: TRBJ1-5
d_call: -
cdr3_aa: CASSFDGQLNQPQHF
cdr3_nt: TGTGCCAGCAGCTTTGACGGACAGCTTAATCAGCCCCAGCATTTT

clone_size: -
v_call: TRBV28
j_call: TRBJ2-1
d_call: -
cdr3_aa: CASSASDYPNNEQFF
cdr3_nt: TGTGCCAGCAGTGCGTCGGACTACCCAAACAATGAGCAGTTCTTC

clone_size: -
v_call: TRBV19
j_call: TRBJ2-7
d_call: TRBD1
cdr3_aa: CASSASVGTGTYEQYF
cdr3_nt: TGTGCCAGTAGCGCCTCCGTCGGGACAGGGACCTACGAGCAGTACTTC

clone_size: -
v_call: TRBV27
j_call: TRBJ2-1
d_call: TRBD2
cdr3_aa: CASTTKRGRASYNEQFF
cdr3_nt: TGTGCCAGCACTACTAAAAGAGGGAGGGCCTCCTACAATGAGCAGTTCTTC

clone_size: -
v_call: TRBV29-1
j_call: TRBJ2-2
d_call: -
cdr3_aa: CSGRTENTGELFF
cdr3_nt: TGCAGCGGCCGGACAGAGAACACCGGGGAGCTGTTTTTT

clone_size: -
v_call: TRBV7-2
j_call: TRBJ2-1
d_call: TRBD2
cdr3_aa: CASSLAPGLADPRIDEQFF
cdr3_nt: TGTGCCAGCAGCTTGGCGCCGGGACTAGCGGACCCAAGGATCGATGAGCAGTTCTTC

clone_size: -
v_call: TRBV6-1
j_call: TRBJ1-2
d_call: TRBD1
cdr3_aa: CASSVGTDYGYTF
cdr3_nt: TGTGCCAGCAGTGTCGGGACAGACTATGGCTACACCTTC

clone_size: -
v_call: TRBV6-6
j_call: TRBJ2-1
d_call: -
cdr3_aa: CATSPGVEQFF
cdr3_nt: TGTGCCACCTCACCCGGGGTTGAGCAGTTCTTC

clone_size: -
v_call: TRBV2
j_call: TRBJ2-3
d_call: TRBD1
cdr3_aa: CASLGQGASDTQYF
cdr3_nt: TGTGCCAGCCTCGGCCAGGGGGCATCGGATACGCAGTATTTT

clone_size: once
v_call: TRBV30
j_call: TRBJ2-1
d_call: -
cdr3_aa: CAWSISGYNEQFF
cdr3_nt: TGTGCCTGGAGTATTAGCGGCTACAATGAGCAGTTCTTC

clone_size: -
v_call: TRBV6-6
j_call: TRBJ2-2
d_call: -
cdr3_aa: CASSPRGTGELFF
cdr3_nt: TGTGCCAGCAGTCCTCGGGGAACCGGGGAGCTGTTTTTT

clone_size: -
v_call: TRBV4-2
j_call: TRBJ1-4
d_call: -
cdr3_aa: CASSQGSQSTNEKLFF
cdr3_nt: TGTGCCAGCAGCCAAGGATCCCAGTCAACTAATGAAAAACTGTTTTTT

clone_size: few
v_call: TRBV6-6
j_call: TRBJ1-2
d_call: TRBD1
cdr3_aa: CASSPPGTVLGYTF
cdr3_nt: TGTGCCAGCAGTCCCCCCGGGACAGTCTTGGGCTACACCTTC

clone_size: few
v_call: TRBV14
j_call: TRBJ2-7
d_call: -
cdr3_aa: CASSSWADHEQYF
cdr3_nt: TGTGCCAGCAGCTCCTGGGCCGACCACGAGCAGTACTTC

clone_size: -
v_call: TRBV5-1
j_call: TRBJ2-1
d_call: TRBD2
cdr3_aa: CASSLAPGGANEQFF
cdr3_nt: TGCGCCAGCAGCTTGGCTCCGGGAGGGGCCAATGAGCAGTTCTTC

clone_size: -
v_call: TRBV6-6
j_call: TRBJ1-5
d_call: -
cdr3_aa: CASSYPPETNQPQHF
cdr3_nt: TGTGCCAGCAGTTACCCCCCGGAGACCAATCAGCCCCAGCATTTT

clone_size: once
v_call: TRBV6-5
j_call: TRBJ2-1
d_call: TRBD2
cdr3_aa: CASSVAGGSKQFF
cdr3_nt: TGTGCCAGCAGCGTAGCGGGAGGCTCCAAGCAGTTCTTC

clone_size: -
v_call: TRBV6-6
j_call: TRBJ2-2
d_call: TRBD2
cdr3_aa: CASSIPSGVRGELFF
cdr3_nt: TGTGCCAGCAGTATTCCTAGCGGGGTGAGGGGGGAGCTGTTTTTT

clone_size: -
v_call: TRBV5-4
j_call: TRBJ2-1
d_call: TRBD2
cdr3_aa: CASSLRGGGISSGYYNEQFF
cdr3_nt: TGTGCCAGCAGCTTGAGGGGAGGCGGAATATCTAGCGGATACTACAATGAGCAGTTCTTC

clone_size: -
v_call: TRBV28
j_call: TRBJ2-3
d_call: TRBD2
cdr3_aa: CASSFGLAGDRELGTQYF
cdr3_nt: TGTGCCAGCAGTTTCGGACTAGCGGGAGATAGGGAGCTGGGTACGCAGTATTTT

clone_size: -
v_call: TRBV9
j_call: TRBJ1-5
d_call: -
cdr3_aa: CASSVEAGGNQPQHF
cdr3_nt: TGTGCCAGCAGCGTGGAAGCGGGTGGCAATCAGCCCCAGCATTTT

clone_size: -
v_call: TRBV29-1
j_call: TRBJ2-7
d_call: TRBD1
cdr3_aa: CSVPGQGYNEQYF
cdr3_nt: TGCAGCGTACCGGGACAGGGGTATAACGAGCAGTACTTC

clone_size: -
v_call: TRBV5-4
j_call: TRBJ1-1
d_call: TRBD1
cdr3_aa: CASRDRDGTEAFF
cdr3_nt: TGTGCCAGCAGAGACAGGGATGGCACTGAAGCTTTCTTT

clone_size: -
v_call: TRBV9
j_call: TRBJ2-1
d_call: TRBD1
cdr3_aa: CASSPMTGGSYNEQFF
cdr3_nt: TGTGCCAGCAGCCCTATGACAGGGGGCTCCTACAATGAGCAGTTCTTC

clone_size: once
v_call: TRBV28
j_call: TRBJ2-1
d_call: -
cdr3_aa: CASSLYGGAVSYNEQFF
cdr3_nt: TGTGCCAGCAGTTTATATGGCGGGGCGGTCTCCTACAATGAGCAGTTCTTC

clone_size: -
v_call: TRBV19
j_call: TRBJ2-3
d_call: -
cdr3_aa: CASSIAGTDTQYF
cdr3_nt: TGTGCCAGTAGTATAGCTGGCACAGATACGCAGTATTTT

clone_size: -
v_call: TRBV28
j_call: TRBJ1-1
d_call: TRBD1
cdr3_aa: CASSLYTGDTEAFF
cdr3_nt: TGTGCCAGCAGTTTATACACAGGGGATACCGAAGCTTTCTTT

clone_size: -
v_call: TRBV11-3
j_call: TRBJ1-3
d_call: -
cdr3_aa: CASSLNIPGNTIYF
cdr3_nt: TGTGCCAGCAGCTTAAATATCCCTGGAAACACCATATATTTT

clone_size: once
v_call: TRBV5-1
j_call: TRBJ2-1
d_call: -
cdr3_aa: CASSLGAGRSYNEQFF
cdr3_nt: TGCGCCAGCAGCTTGGGGGCGGGCCGCTCCTACAATGAGCAGTTCTTC

clone_size: once
v_call: TRBV6-1
j_call: TRBJ1-5
d_call: -
cdr3_aa: CASSGRDGDQPQHF
cdr3_nt: TGTGCCAGCAGTGGAAGAGACGGAGATCAGCCCCAGCATTTT

clone_size: -
v_call: TRBV5-4
j_call: TRBJ2-7
d_call: -
cdr3_aa: CASSQTGGGYEQYF
cdr3_nt: TGTGCCAGCAGCCAGACTGGGGGAGGCTACGAGCAGTACTTC

clone_size: -
v_call: TRBV30
j_call: TRBJ2-3
d_call: -
cdr3_aa: CAWAPGQGTDTQYF
cdr3_nt: TGTGCCTGGGCTCCGGGACAAGGCACAGATACGCAGTATTTT

clone_size: -
v_call: TRBV11-2
j_call: TRBJ2-3
d_call: -
cdr3_aa: CASSLGISTDTQYF
cdr3_nt: TGTGCCAGCAGCTTGGGCATCAGCACAGATACGCAGTATTTT

clone_size: -
v_call: TRBV6-5
j_call: TRBJ2-5
d_call: -
cdr3_aa: CASSPTVPAMETQYF
cdr3_nt: TGTGCCAGCAGTCCAACGGTCCCCGCGATGGAGACCCAGTACTTC

clone_size: few
v_call: TRBV7-9
j_call: TRBJ1-1
d_call: TRBD1
cdr3_aa: CASSNRDSNTEAFF
cdr3_nt: TGTGCCAGCAGCAACCGGGACAGTAACACTGAAGCTTTCTTT

clone_size: -
v_call: TRBV5-4
j_call: TRBJ2-5
d_call: TRBD2
cdr3_aa: CASREAGGQETQYF
cdr3_nt: TGTGCCAGCAGAGAAGCGGGAGGTCAAGAGACCCAGTACTTC

clone_size: -
v_call: TRBV5-1
j_call: TRBJ2-7
d_call: TRBD2
cdr3_aa: CASSSTGLAGAREQYF
cdr3_nt: TGCGCCAGCAGCTCGACGGGACTAGCGGGAGCGCGGGAGCAGTACTTC

clone_size: -
v_call: TRBV28
j_call: TRBJ1-1
d_call: TRBD1
cdr3_aa: CASSFRRTGREAFF
cdr3_nt: TGTGCCAGCAGTTTCCGCCGGACAGGGCGTGAAGCTTTCTTT

clone_size: -
v_call: TRBV4-1
j_call: TRBJ1-5
d_call: -
cdr3_aa: CASSQGGPGNQPQHF
cdr3_nt: TGCGCCAGCAGCCAAGGGGGGCCCGGCAATCAGCCCCAGCATTTT

clone_size: -
v_call: TRBV7-9
j_call: TRBJ1-1
d_call: -
cdr3_aa: CASSLEYSRGAFF
cdr3_nt: TGTGCCAGCAGCTTAGAGTATTCCAGGGGAGCTTTCTTT

clone_size: -
v_call: TRBV10-3
j_call: TRBJ2-7
d_call: -
cdr3_aa: CAISEGRGVYEQYF
cdr3_nt: TGTGCCATCAGTGAGGGCAGGGGGGTCTACGAGCAGTACTTC

clone_size: -
v_call: TRBV11-3
j_call: TRBJ2-1
d_call: -
cdr3_aa: CASSPSTSREQFF
cdr3_nt: TGTGCCAGCAGCCCGTCGACTAGTAGAGAGCAGTTCTTC

clone_size: -
v_call: TRBV5-1
j_call: TRBJ2-5
d_call: TRBD1
cdr3_aa: CASSDPGQGKETQYF
cdr3_nt: TGCGCCAGCAGCGACCCCGGACAGGGGAAGGAGACCCAGTACTTC